The 25 T cell receptor beta chains listed next were all sequenced from one sample in a study of blood T cell repertoires in COVID-19. Sequencing was performed with immunoSEQ multiplex PCR; in TCRdb, only in-frame clones are kept and a portion is missing. The repertoire holds a few hundred thousand clones, with around 81% as singletons. Sample: PBMCs or T cells enriched from blood (not recorded which). The receptors come from a man aged 25 to 40 with acute COVID-19.

The chain combines TRBV15 with TRBJ2-5; a possible D gene is TRBD2 (6 bases). The ends were cut back, 8 bases at V and 9 bases at J, with 13 bases in the middle. CDR1 and CDR2 (germline): LNHNV, YYDKDF (reference sequence). This CDR3 is 11 amino acids long. The CDR3 sequence is CATGGVDAQYF. The CDR3 DNA sequence: TGTGCCACCGGCGGGGTGGACGCCCAGTACTTC.

This clone has only one observation. The rearrangement joins TRBV28 to TRBJ2-3; 11 nucleotides line up with TRBD2. The CDR3 sequence is 19 residues long. In germline, CDR1 is MDHEN, CDR2 SYDVKM. The ends lost 4 bases at V and 6 bases at J; junction bases unmatched: 18. The CDR3 bases are TGTGCCAGCAGTTCTTCCCTCCTTACTTTAGCGGGGGGGCGGGATACGCAGTATTTT. Translated, it gives CASSSSLLTLAGGRDTQYF. Supplemented by reference TRBV28 and TRBJ2-3, the full variable domain reads DVKVTQSSRYLVKRTGEKVFLECVQDMDHENMFWYRQDPGLGLRLIYFSYDVKMKEKGDIPEGYSVSREKKERFSLILESASTNQTSMYLCASSSSLLTLAGGRDTQYFGPGTRLTVL.

This clone was found a few times. V is TRBV3-1 (or the pseudogene TRBV3-2) and J is TRBJ2-7; tentative D call: TRBD1 (5 bases). This CDR3 contains 14 residues. V lost 1 base, J lost 2 bases, and 9 bases lay in between. CDR1 LGHDT and CDR2 YNNKEL come from the germline V gene (reference sequence). The CDR3: CASSQVTGAYEQYF. Here the CDR3 DNA reads TGTGCCAGCAGCCAAGTCACAGGAGCCTACGAGCAGTACTTC.

This chain uses TRBV12-3 or TRBV12-4 with TRBJ1-2; TRBD1 is a possible D gene (5 bases). The CDR3 has 11 residues. V lost 6 bases and J lost 8, with 10 bases in between. CDR3 protein: CASSRRTGYTF. The CDR3 region has the DNA TGTGCCAGCAGCCGACGGACAGGCTACACCTTC.

The V gene is TRBV12-3 or TRBV12-4, the J gene TRBJ2-4; D may be TRBD1 (6 bases). The V and J ends lost 8 bases and 6 bases respectively, with 14 bases between them. This CDR3 has 13 residues. The CDR3 nucleotides read TGTGCCAGCGCACAGGGTTATGGAAACATTCAGTACTTC. It is translated as CASAQGYGNIQYF.

This clone was seen a single time. The chain links TRBV6-1 to TRBJ2-5; D unclear. The CDR3 is 12 amino acids. Germline V gene data show CDR1 as MNHNS and CDR2 as SASEGT. Trimming left V 2 bases short and J 4 bases short, with 5 bases between. The CDR3 region is CASSEWRETQYF. CDR3 in DNA: TGTGCCAGCAGTGAATGGAGAGAGACCCAGTACTTC.

The chain carries TRBV2 and TRBJ1-2, with D tentatively TRBD1 (6 bases). The V end lost 2 bases, the J end lost 6 bases, and 16 bases lay between the germline ends. This CDR3 has 15 residues. CDR1 is SNHLY and CDR2 is FYNNEI in the germline V gene. For the CDR3, the DNA is TGTGCCAGCAGTGAACAGGGGACCCCAGGGGATGGCTACACCTTC. This encodes CASSEQGTPGDGYTF.

Many counts were recorded for this clone. V gene TRBV7-2 combines with J gene TRBJ1-1; the D is unclear. Germline V gene lookup returns CDR1 SGHTA and CDR2 FQGNSA. V lost 4 bases and J lost 0, with 9 bases in between. The length of the CDR3 is 14 residues. CDR3 region: CASSYRGMNTEAFF. CDR3 in DNA: TGTGCCAGCAGCTACCGAGGCATGAACACTGAAGCTTTCTTT. The full variable domain, rest sourced from reference TRBV7-2 and TRBJ1-1, is GAGVSQSPSNKVTEKGKDVELRCDPISGHTALYWYRQSLGQGLEFLIYFQGNSAPDKSGLPSDRFSAERTGGSVSTLTIQRTQQEDSAVYLCASSYRGMNTEAFFGQGTRLTVV.

The sample holds many counts of this clone. The chain employs TRBV27 and TRBJ1-5; TRBD1 matches 9 bases. After removal of 5 bases from V and 4 bases from J, the junction contained 3 bases not matched to a gene. This CDR3 has 14 amino acids. The germline V gene encodes CDR1 MNHEY and CDR2 SMNVEV (reference sequence). The CDR3 spells CASSPGTGNQPQHF. As DNA, the CDR3 is TGTGCCAGCAGTCCCGGGACAGGGAATCAGCCCCAGCATTTT.

The V call is TRBV9, the J call TRBJ1-3; TRBD1 might be the D (6 bases). Trimming cost V 4 bases and J 2 bases, with 19 bases left between them. Germline loops: CDR1 SGDLS, CDR2 YYNGEE. The CDR3 spans 17 residues. DNA of the CDR3: TGTGCCAGCAGCCCCCTCGCTACAGGGCTAACTGGAAACACCATATATTTT. It translates to CASSPLATGLTGNTIYF.

This clone was observed a few times. The chain joins TRBV9 to TRBJ2-3; no clear D. Per germline, CDR1 SGDLS and CDR2 YYNGEE. There are 12 residues in the CDR3. The V gene lost 3 bases and the J gene lost 2 bases, with 4 bases spanning the gap. This chain's CDR3 is CASSASTDTQYF. The CDR3 nucleotides read TGTGCCAGCAGCGCCTCCACAGATACGCAGTATTTT.

Notes on this clone: This sample includes further DNA sequences coding for the same CDR3. The rearrangement uses TRBV9 and TRBJ2-1; possibly TRBD2 for D (6 bases). This CDR3 contains 15 residues. V lost 0 bases, J lost 0 bases, and 7 bases lay in between. Germline assignment: CDR1 SGDLS and CDR2 YYNGEE. The CDR3 sequence is CASSVDGGSYNEQFF. In DNA form, the CDR3 reads TGTGCCAGCAGCGTAGACGGGGGCTCCTACAATGAGCAGTTCTTC.

This chain connects TRBV30 to TRBJ2-3; 12 positions agree with TRBD2. Germline V gives CDR1 GTSNPN, CDR2 SVGIG (reference sequence). This CDR3 comprises 14 residues. V was pared by 5 bases and J by 4 bases, with 4 bases of the junction left unmatched. The CDR3 is CAWRLAGGPDTQYF. DNA for the CDR3: TGTGCCTGGCGGCTAGCGGGGGGGCCAGATACGCAGTATTTT.

V and J are TRBV9 and TRBJ1-3; the match to TRBD1 covers 8 bases. Germline-derived CDR1 and CDR2 are SGDLS and YYNGEE. J gave up 3 bases and V 4 bases, and 6 bases lay outside the gene matches. The CDR3 loop spans 15 amino acids. The CDR3 is CASSTQGAGGNTIYF. For the CDR3, the DNA is TGTGCCAGCAGCACCCAGGGGGCAGGTGGAAACACCATATATTTT.

V and J are TRBV9 and TRBJ2-1; 7 nucleotides agree with TRBD2. CDR1 SGDLS and CDR2 YYNGEE come from the germline V gene. With 3 bases clipped from V and 5 bases from J, the junction kept 11 bases outside the gene matches. This CDR3 spans 16 amino acids. CDR3: CASSAPERGPNNEQFF. CDR3 DNA: TGTGCCAGCAGCGCTCCGGAGCGGGGTCCTAACAATGAGCAGTTCTTC.

This rearrangement joins TRBV5-1 to TRBJ2-2; 7 bases line up with TRBD1. Germline CDR1 reads SGHRS; CDR2 reads YFSETQ. The J segment lost 4 bases and the V segment lost 0 bases, leaving 6 bases of the junction unmatched. The CDR3 consists of 16 residues. As DNA, the CDR3 is TGCGCCAGCAGCTTGGCCGTAGGGGGCGGCACCGGGGAGCTGTTTTTT. This gives the protein CASSLAVGGGTGELFF.

The chain combines TRBV25-1 with TRBJ2-5; perhaps TRBD2 as D (5 bases). Trimming took off 5 bases at V and 2 bases at J, with 12 bases between the two ends. The germline V gene has CDR1 MGHDK and CDR2 SYGVNS. This CDR3 is built from 14 residues. CDR3 in amino acids: CASSLPRGQETQYF. CDR3 sequence (DNA): TGTGCCAGCAGTCTACCCCGGGGACAAGAGACCCAGTACTTC. The full variable domain, its missing parts supplied by reference TRBV25-1 and TRBJ2-5, is EADIYQTPRYLVIGTGKKITLECSQTMGHDKMYWYQQDPGMELHLIHYSYGVNSTEKGDLSSESTVSRIRTEHFPLTLESARPSHTSQYLCASSLPRGQETQYFGPGTRLLVL.

This chain links TRBV18 with TRBJ1-3; tentatively, D is TRBD1 (6 bases). Trimming removed 4 bases at V and 0 bases at J, with 13 bases between. This CDR3 region has 16 residues. CDR1 KGHSH and CDR2 LQKENI come from the germline V gene. CDR3 amino acids: CASSRDISDSGNTIYF. The CDR3, as DNA: TGTGCCAGCTCACGGGACATCTCCGACTCTGGAAACACCATATATTTT.

The gene calls are TRBV7-6 and TRBJ2-3, with 12 bases identical to TRBD2. Per germline, CDR1 SGHVS and CDR2 FNYEAQ. The V segment lost 5 bases and the J segment 0 bases; nucleotides outside the gene matches: 3. The CDR3 loop spans 16 amino acids. The CDR3 DNA is TGTGCCAGCAGCCACGGACTAGCGGGGAGCACAGATACGCAGTATTTT. Protein: CASSHGLAGSTDTQYF. Full variable domain (rest looked up from reference TRBV7-6 and TRBJ2-3): GAGVSQSPRYKVTKRGQDVALRCDPISGHVSLYWYRQALGQGPEFLTYFNYEAQQDKSGLPNDRFSAERPEGSISTLTIQRTEQRDSAMYRCASSHGLAGSTDTQYFGPGTRLTVL.

This chain joins TRBV13 and TRBJ2-5; 8 nucleotides align to TRBD2. The length of the CDR3 is 16 residues. Germline CDR1 reads PRHDT; CDR2 reads FYEKMQ (reference sequence). V gave up 4 bases and J gave up 4 bases; unmatched junction bases: 11. The chain's CDR3 is CASSSPGTRDGETQYF. CDR3 DNA: TGTGCCAGCAGCTCCCCCGGGACTAGGGACGGAGAGACCCAGTACTTC.

V and J are TRBV5-6 and TRBJ2-7; 12 bases align to TRBD1. V shed 0 bases and J 6 bases; nucleotides not matched to a gene: 4. Per the germline V gene, CDR1 is SGHDT and CDR2 is YYEEEE. There are 15 residues in the CDR3. As DNA, the CDR3 is TGTGCCAGCAGCTTGGCGGGACAGGGGGCTCTCGAGCAGTACTTC. As protein: CASSLAGQGALEQYF.

This clone was detected only a few times. This sequence joins TRBV7-9 and TRBJ2-7; tentative D call: TRBD1 (6 bases). This CDR3 is 15 amino acids long. Trimming removed 5 bases at V and 5 bases at J, with 19 bases between. CDR1 and CDR2 from the germline V gene are SEHNR and FQNEAQ (reference sequence). For the CDR3, the DNA is TGTGCCAGCAGCCAAAAACCAACAGGGATTAACGAGCAGTACTTC. It encodes CASSQKPTGINEQYF.

Concerning this clone: Other DNA sequences from this sample encode an identical CDR3 as well. The J gene is TRBJ2-3, the V gene TRBV5-1, with D perhaps matching TRBD1 (6 bases). CDR1 and CDR2 from the germline V gene are SGHRS and YFSETQ. The CDR3 loop spans 15 amino acids. Trimming pared 2 bases from V and 2 bases from J, leaving 12 bases between. The CDR3 DNA sequence: TGCGCCAGCAGCTTAAGGGGGACCTACACAGATACGCAGTATTTT. It specifies CASSLRGTYTDTQYF.

The gene calls are TRBV27 and TRBJ1-6; D is possibly TRBD1 (6 bases). This CDR3 spans 17 amino acids. The V and J ends lost 5 bases and 0 bases respectively, with 14 bases between them. The germline V gene has CDR1 MNHEY and CDR2 SMNVEV (reference sequence). Here the CDR3 reads CASSKKTGSSYNSPLHF. The CDR3 nucleotides read TGTGCCAGCAGTAAGAAAACAGGGAGCTCCTATAATTCACCCCTCCACTTT.

The chain recombines TRBV19 with TRBJ1-1, with 8 bases fitting TRBD1. Germline V lookup: CDR1 LNHDA, CDR2 SQIVND (reference sequence). V lost 3 bases and J lost 7; bases outside the gene matches: 4. This CDR3 contains 13 residues. CDR3 region: CASSIDRGGEAFF. The CDR3 bases are TGTGCCAGTAGTATTGACAGGGGCGGTGAAGCTTTCTTT.